The 13 T cell receptor beta chains listed next were all sequenced from one sample in a study of blood T cell repertoires in COVID-19. Assay used: immunoSEQ multiplex PCR; TCRdb lists only in-frame clones, some missing. The repertoire holds around 140,000 clones, with 84% as singletons. The source material was peripheral blood. The source is a man between 60 and 70 years old with active or convalescent COVID-19.

The chain carries TRBV4-3 and TRBJ2-1; 7 nucleotides align to TRBD2. The CDR3 totals 16 residues. Germline V lookup: CDR1 LGHNA, CDR2 YSLEER. The V gene end was trimmed by 3 bases and the J gene end by 6 bases; junction bases not matched to a gene: 11. As DNA, the CDR3 is TGCGCCAGCAGCCACTTAAGCGGGATTACCTTCAATGAGCAGTTCTTC. Translating gives CASSHLSGITFNEQFF.

The rearrangement uses TRBV6-5 and TRBJ2-1; no reliable D call. The CDR3 covers 13 residues. With 1 base removed from V and 4 bases from J, the gap between germline ends came to 5 bases. CDR1 is MNHEY and CDR2 is SVGAGI in the germline V gene. This CDR3 is CASSYYSYNEQFF. The CDR3 DNA is TGTGCCAGCAGTTACTACAGTTACAATGAGCAGTTCTTC.

The V gene is TRBV6-5, the J gene TRBJ1-2; D may be TRBD1 (5 bases). The CDR3 loop spans 14 amino acids. Germline-derived CDR1 and CDR2 are MNHEY and SVGAGI. V was trimmed by 6 bases and J by 5 bases, leaving 16 bases between them. As DNA, the CDR3 is TGTGCCAGCAGCTTAAACGGAGGGGTTTATGGCTACACCTTC. Translated, it gives CASSLNGGVYGYTF.

The V gene is TRBV19, the J gene TRBJ1-6; 7 positions match TRBD1. Germline CDR1 LNHDA, CDR2 SQIVND (reference sequence). The CDR3 extends over 14 amino acids. V was pared by 5 bases and J by 7 bases, with 5 bases of the junction left unmatched. CDR3 amino acids: CASSPGGANSPLHF. The CDR3, as DNA: TGTGCCAGTAGTCCAGGGGGAGCAAATTCACCCCTCCACTTT.

This clone appeared once. The chain carries TRBV24-1 and TRBJ1-2; D gene unclear. Per germline, CDR1 KGHDR and CDR2 SFDVKD. This CDR3 has 12 residues. V was shortened by 3 bases and J by 7 bases, with 8 bases between the two germline ends. The CDR3 sequence is CATSDPRVGYTF. Written as DNA, the CDR3 is TGTGCCACCAGTGATCCGAGGGTTGGCTACACCTTC.

This clone was counted between two and nine times. V usage is TRBV4-3 and J usage is TRBJ1-5, with unresolved D. The CDR3 is made up of 17 amino acids. V lost 1 base to trimming and J lost 1 base, with 14 bases between them. The V gene's germline CDR1 is LGHNA and CDR2 YSLEER. The CDR3, as DNA: TGCGCCAGCAGCCAAGCGGTTAATGAGAGGAGCAATCAGCCCCAGCATTTT. Amino acids: CASSQAVNERSNQPQHF.

A note on this clone: Within the sample, other DNA sequences also encode this same CDR3. This chain connects TRBV18 to TRBJ2-3; D ambiguous. The CDR3 has 13 residues. The germline V and J ends were trimmed by 5 bases and 0 bases, with 6 bases remaining between them. Per germline, CDR1 KGHSH and CDR2 LQKENI. CDR3 residues: CASSSTSTDTQYF. The DNA of the CDR3 is TGTGCCAGCTCAAGTACTAGCACAGATACGCAGTATTTT.

The chain recombines TRBV29-1 with TRBJ1-4; 11 bases match TRBD1. The CDR3 spans 12 residues. Germline CDR1 is SQVTM and CDR2 is ANQGSEA. V lost 7 bases, J lost 8 bases, and 3 bases stayed unmatched. CDR3 nucleotide sequence: TGCAGCGGCGGGACAGGGGGAGAAAAACTGTTTTTT. Translating gives CSGGTGGEKLFF.

This chain connects TRBV28 to TRBJ1-3, with TRBD1 matching over 7 bases. V dropped 4 bases and J dropped 0; count of bases not matched to a gene: 3. The CDR3 has 15 residues. Germline V gene sequence: CDR1 MDHEN, CDR2 SYDVKM. CDR3: CASSSGTASGNTIYF. The CDR3 DNA reads as TGTGCCAGCAGTTCCGGGACAGCCTCTGGAAACACCATATATTTT.

The V gene is TRBV2, the J gene TRBJ1-2, with D possibly being TRBD1 (6 bases). This CDR3 comprises 17 residues. V lost 6 bases to trimming and J lost 4 bases, with 24 bases between them. CDR1 is SNHLY and CDR2 is FYNNEI in the germline V gene. The CDR3 DNA reads as TGTGCCAGCAGGTCCTTAAATTCAGGGGACCTAGGCTATGGCTACACCTTC. This sequence encodes CASRSLNSGDLGYGYTF.

This chain joins TRBV27 and TRBJ2-1; D uncertain. The CDR3 extends over 15 amino acids. Trimming cost V 6 bases and J 0 bases, with 12 bases left between them. Germline lookup yields CDR1 MNHEY and CDR2 SMNVEV (reference sequence). The CDR3 coding sequence is TGTGCCAGCAGCCCAACCTTTAGCTCCTACAATGAGCAGTTCTTC. It codes for CASSPTFSSYNEQFF.

This chain joins TRBV24-1 and TRBJ2-1, with 10 bases that match TRBD2. V lost 3 bases, J lost 3 bases, and 10 bases stayed unmatched. The CDR3 consists of 18 residues. Germline V CDR1 and CDR2: KGHDR, SFDVKD. CDR3 sequence (DNA): TGTGCCACCAGTGATCCGAAGAGCGGGAGGGCCCTCTACAATGAGCAGTTCTTC. Its translation is CATSDPKSGRALYNEQFF.

V is TRBV6-5 and J is TRBJ2-5; D is perhaps TRBD1 (5 bases). CDR3 length: 16 amino acids. Germline assignment: CDR1 MNHEY and CDR2 SVGAGI. V lost 2 bases and J 1 base, leaving 14 bases between the germline ends. CDR3 nucleotides: TGTGCCAGCAGTTACCAGGGCAGCCGTTTCCAAGAGACCCAGTACTTC. Protein: CASSYQGSRFQETQYF.